These 11 T cell receptor beta chains were all obtained from the same sample, sequenced in a study of T cell repertoires in cytomegalovirus infection. TCRdb passed the reads through MiXCR, listing each CDR3 protein once. The sample includes around 230,000 distinct CDR3 sequences, 5% to 8.5% seen only once; the top ten take around 6.5%. Specimen: PBMCs. These receptors all stem from a human donor in good health (CMV status not recorded). Some clones in this sample may be carry-over from other donors' samples.

This clonotype has at least ten counts. The chain uses TRBV5-6 and TRBJ1-2, with 9 bases fitting TRBD1. CDR1 and CDR2 from the germline V gene are SGHDT and YYEEEE. The CDR3 extends over 13 amino acids. V trimming: 4 bases; J trimming: 7 bases; junction bases outside the gene matches: 5. The CDR3 sequence: CASSAGQGRGYTF. The CDR3 nucleotides read TGTGCCAGCAGCGCGGGACAGGGCCGTGGCTACACCTTC.

This clonotype was detected many times. The chain links TRBV28 to TRBJ1-5; D uncertain. V was clipped by 7 bases and J by 0 bases, with 10 bases between them. From germline, CDR1 is MDHEN and CDR2 SYDVKM. The CDR3 is made up of 14 amino acids. In nucleotides, the CDR3 is TGTGCCAGCACGCCCGGGTTTAGCAATCAGCCCCAGCATTTT. It specifies CASTPGFSNQPQHF.

At least ten counts were recorded for this clonotype. This rearrangement joins TRBV19 to TRBJ2-2, with TRBD1 matching over 7 bases. Per germline, CDR1 LNHDA and CDR2 SQIVND (reference sequence). CDR3 length: 15 residues. V dropped 6 bases and J dropped 0; count of bases not matched to a gene: 4. CDR3 DNA sequence: TGTGCCAGTAGCGCGACAGGGTCGAACACCGGGGAGCTGTTTTTT. Translated: CASSATGSNTGELFF.

The chain uses TRBV4-3 and TRBJ2-1; the D is unclear. Trimming shortened V by 4 bases and J by 0 bases, and 10 bases separated the two germline ends. Germline V lookup: CDR1 LGHNA, CDR2 YSLEER. The CDR3 contains 15 residues. CDR3 coding DNA: TGCGCCAGCAGCCTTAGAATGAGCTCCTACAATGAGCAGTTCTTC. Encoded protein: CASSLRMSSYNEQFF.

V and J are TRBV19 and TRBJ1-2; maybe TRBD1 (6 bases). The germline V and J ends were trimmed by 3 bases and 8 bases, with 16 bases remaining between them. Germline CDR1 LNHDA, CDR2 SQIVND (reference sequence). This CDR3 is built from 14 residues. The CDR3 region is CASSIQGMGFGYTF. In nucleotides, the CDR3 is TGTGCCAGTAGTATCCAGGGGATGGGATTCGGCTACACCTTC.

This clonotype was seen repeatedly, ten times or more. The chain is built from TRBV7-2 and TRBJ1-1, with a possible D match to TRBD1 (5 bases). The CDR3 totals 13 residues. Germline-derived CDR1 and CDR2 are SGHTA and FQGNSA. Trimming shortened V by 6 bases and J by 0 bases, and 8 bases separated the two germline ends. CDR3 loop: CASRMGVNTEAFF. DNA for the CDR3: TGTGCCAGCAGGATGGGGGTGAACACTGAAGCTTTCTTT. Using reference TRBV7-2 and TRBJ1-1 for the parts outside the CDR3, the full variable domain is GAGVSQSPSNKVTEKGKDVELRCDPISGHTALYWYRQSLGQGLEFLIYFQGNSAPDKSGLPSDRFSAERTGGSVSTLTIQRTQQEDSAVYLCASRMGVNTEAFFGQGTRLTVV.

This clonotype was observed at least ten times. The V and J genes are TRBV6-2 or TRBV6-3 and TRBJ1-5; no reliable D call. Germline CDR1 reads MNHEY; CDR2 reads SVGEGT. Trimming removed 2 bases at V and 3 bases at J, with 8 bases between. The CDR3 has 14 residues. The CDR3 sequence is CASSYGLINQPQHF. CDR3 in DNA: TGTGCCAGCAGTTACGGGCTCATCAATCAGCCCCAGCATTTT.

This clonotype came up many times. This chain uses TRBV7-8 with TRBJ2-3; 12 nucleotides match TRBD2. The CDR3 sequence is 17 residues long. The germline V gene has CDR1 SGHVS and CDR2 FQNEAQ. Trimming cost V 3 bases and J 10 bases; bases outside gene matches: 14. As DNA, the CDR3 is TGTGCCAGCAGCTTGACGCTTCTAGCGGGGGGGCCAAGGGCGCAGTATTTT. This encodes CASSLTLLAGGPRAQYF.

This clonotype was detected ten times or more. The V and J genes are TRBV6-2 or TRBV6-3 and TRBJ1-5; possibly TRBD1 for D (5 bases). Between the trimmed V and J ends, which lost 4 bases and 0 bases, there was a span of 13 bases. Germline V CDR1 and CDR2: MNHEY, SVGEGT. The CDR3 is 16 amino acids. The CDR3 loop is CASSSAGRHSNQPQHF. In DNA, the CDR3 is TGTGCCAGCAGTTCCGCGGGACGGCATAGCAATCAGCCCCAGCATTTT.

This clonotype has a count of ten or more. This chain connects TRBV6-1 to TRBJ2-3; 7 bases align to TRBD2. The CDR3 sequence is 14 residues long. From germline, CDR1 is MNHNS and CDR2 SASEGT. The CDR3 loop is CARARDYNTDTQYF. Written as DNA, the CDR3 is TGTGCTCGCGCCCGGGACTACAACACAGATACGCAGTATTTT.

This clonotype was counted ten times or more. The gene calls are TRBV29-1 and TRBJ1-1; D unclear. The CDR3 length is 13 residues. The germline gives CDR1 SQVTM, CDR2 ANQGSEA. Trimming pared 4 bases from V and 8 bases from J, leaving 17 bases between. CDR3 sequence: CSVARLEGSEAFF. Written as DNA, the CDR3 is TGCAGCGTTGCGCGTTTGGAGGGATCCGAAGCTTTCTTT. Full variable domain (remainder filled in from reference TRBV29-1 and TRBJ1-1): SAVISQKPSRDICQRGTSLTIQCQVDSQVTMMFWYRQQPGQSLTLIATANQGSEATYESGFVIDKFPISRPNLTFSTLTVSNMSPEDSSIYLCSVARLEGSEAFFGQGTRLTVV.